These 13 T cell receptor beta chains originate from one sample sequenced in a study of T cells in women clearing cervical HPV infection. Only in-frame clones appear in the TCRdb table, and some are missing; sequencing was by immunoSEQ multiplex PCR. This table lists 20,000 to 25,000 clones. Sequenced: blood buffy coat. The receptors originated from a woman aged 18 to 75 with a cervical HPV16 infection that either progressed to CIN3+ or cleared (not recorded which).

Concerning this clone itself: The read is 3 residues too short to cover the CDR3 end, so that end is filled in from the germline J gene. The chain carries TRBV20-1 and TRBJ2-7; 9 bases are shared with TRBD1. The germline V gene has CDR1 DFQATT and CDR2 SNEGSKA (reference sequence). This CDR3 comprises 13 residues. V was clipped by 4 bases and J by 3 bases; unmatched bases: 4. CDR3 in amino acids: CSAMRGQGYEQYF. The sequenced CDR3 bases are TGCAGTGCTATGAGGGGACAGGGCTACGAG.

The CDR3 here is CASSLSTGIGYEQYF. The CDR3 bases that were read are TGTGCCAGCAGCTTGAGCACAGGGATCGGTTACGAG. The chain carries TRBV5-5 and TRBJ2-7, with a tentative D call TRBD1 (6 bases). The missing CDR3 end, 3 residues past where the read stops, is filled in from the germline J gene. V was clipped by 1 base and J by 4 bases, with 15 bases between them. The CDR3 spans 15 residues. Germline-derived CDR1 and CDR2 are SGHKS and YYEKEE (reference sequence). Combining the CDR3 with reference TRBV5-5 and TRBJ2-7 gives the whole variable domain DAGVTQSPTHLIKTRGQQVTLRCSPISGHKSVSWYQQVLGQGPQFIFQYYEKEERGRGNFPDRFSARQFPNYSSELNVNALLLGDSALYLCASSLSTGIGYEQYFGPGTRLTVT.

A word on this clone: The read stops 3 residues short of the end of the CDR3; the missing end is completed from the germline J gene. This rearrangement joins TRBV2 to TRBJ2-1, with 9 bases matching TRBD2. The CDR3 extends over 12 amino acids. V was pared by 7 bases and J by 8 bases, with 3 bases of the junction left unmatched. From germline, CDR1 is SNHLY and CDR2 FYNNEI. CDR3 region: CASILAGHEQFF. The DNA read from the CDR3 is TGTGCCAGCATACTAGCGGGCCATGAG.

Note on this clone: Coverage ceases 3 residues before the CDR3 finishes, and the germline J gene fills in the end. The rearrangement joins TRBV5-1 to TRBJ1-1; a possible D gene is TRBD1 (5 bases). V was cut by 4 bases and J by 1 base, with 8 bases left in between. Looked up from germline, CDR1 is SGHRS and CDR2 is YFSETQ. The CDR3 runs to 13 residues. The CDR3 loop is CASSRDRNTEAFF. CDR3 DNA, as far as it was read: TGCGCCAGCAGCCGAGACAGGAACACTGAA. The variable domain in full, with the rest retrieved from reference TRBV5-1 and TRBJ1-1, is KAGVTQTPRYLIKTRGQQVTLSCSPISGHRSVSWYQQTPGQGLQFLFEYFSETQRNKGNFPGRFSGRQFSNSRSEMNVSTLELGDSALYLCASSRDRNTEAFFGQGTRLTVV.

CDR3 DNA, as far as it was read: TGTGCCAGCAGCTTAGCTTCGGGACTTCTTGGAAACACC. This sequence encodes CASSLASGLLGNT. The full CDR3 reads CASSLASGLLGNTIYF. This chain connects TRBV7-2 to TRBJ1-3; D may be TRBD1 (5 bases). The read falls 3 residues short of the CDR3 end, and the missing part is taken from the germline J gene. Germline CDR1 and CDR2: SGHTA and FQGNSA. The CDR3 is made up of 16 amino acids. Trimming took 0 bases from V and 3 from J, leaving 12 bases between them. The full variable domain, with the rest looked up from reference TRBV7-2 and TRBJ1-3, is GAGVSQSPSNKVTEKGKDVELRCDPISGHTALYWYRQSLGQGLEFLIYFQGNSAPDKSGLPSDRFSAERTGGSVSTLTIQRTQQEDSAVYLCASSLASGLLGNTIYFGEGSWLTVV.

A word on this clone: The CDR3 is cut off 3 residues early in the read; its end comes from the germline J gene. The J gene is TRBJ1-6, the V gene TRBV2; 10 positions agree with TRBD1. The CDR3 loop spans 15 amino acids. Germline V lookup: CDR1 SNHLY, CDR2 FYNNEI. With 5 bases clipped from V and 10 bases from J, the junction kept 8 bases outside the gene matches. CDR3 sequence: CASSPGQGFRSPLHF. CDR3 bases read: TGTGCCAGCAGTCCGGGACAGGGGTTTCGGTCACCC.

This CDR3 reads CASSGTQSYEQYF. The CDR3 bases that were read are TGTGCCAGCTCCGGGACACAAAGCTACGAG. The chain couples TRBV25-1 to TRBJ2-7; tentatively, D is TRBD1 (6 bases). The read ends 3 residues early relative to the CDR3; the germline J gene fills the gap. Trimming cost V 8 bases and J 3 bases, with 14 bases left between them. CDR1 and CDR2 from the germline V gene are MGHDK and SYGVNS. The CDR3 contains 13 residues.

For this clone: The read ends 3 residues early relative to the CDR3; the germline J gene fills the gap. J is TRBJ2-5 and V is TRBV20-1; D uncertain. V lost 6 bases and J 5 bases, leaving 10 bases between the germline ends. CDR1 and CDR2 from the germline V gene are DFQATT and SNEGSKA (reference sequence). The CDR3 consists of 11 residues. The CDR3 bases that were read are TGCAGTGCCCTAGACCGGGAGACC. This sequence encodes CSALDRET. The entire CDR3 protein is CSALDRETQYF.

To note about this clone: The CDR3 extends 3 residues past the end of the read, so its final part is completed from the germline J gene. The chain couples TRBV6-2 or TRBV6-3 to TRBJ2-2, with 7 positions matching TRBD1. CDR1 MNHEY and CDR2 SVGEGT come from the germline V gene. The CDR3 has 16 amino acids. Unmatched junction bases numbered 13, after V lost 6 bases and J lost 6 bases. The covered CDR3 bases are TGTGCCAGCAGATCGTTTGGGACAGCGCGATCCGGGGAG. Translating gives CASRSFGTARSGE. The whole CDR3 is CASRSFGTARSGELFF.

As for this clone: Read data end 3 residues before the CDR3 end; the end is taken from the germline J gene. The chain combines TRBV5-6 with TRBJ2-5; D unresolved. This CDR3 is 11 amino acids long. The V end lost 0 bases, the J end lost 5 bases, and 2 bases lay between the germline ends. In germline, CDR1 is SGHDT, CDR2 YYEEEE. CDR3 region: CASSLAETQYF. The sequenced part of the CDR3 DNA is TGTGCCAGCAGCTTGGCGGAGACC.

In regard to this clone: The read ends 3 residues early relative to the CDR3; the germline J gene fills the gap. The chain uses TRBV5-1 and TRBJ2-3, with 10 bases matching TRBD2. CDR1 and CDR2 from the germline V gene are SGHRS and YFSETQ. CDR3 size: 17 residues. The CDR3 DNA, read in part, is TGCGCCAGCAGCTTGGGGGGGCCTAGCGGGAGAGAAGAGACG. Its protein is CASSLGGPSGREET. The entire CDR3 reads CASSLGGPSGREETQYF. Using reference TRBV5-1 and TRBJ2-3 for the parts outside the CDR3, the full variable domain is KAGVTQTPRYLIKTRGQQVTLSCSPISGHRSVSWYQQTPGQGLQFLFEYFSETQRNKGNFPGRFSGRQFSNSRSEMNVSTLELGDSALYLCASSLGGPSGREETQYFGPGTRLTVL.

This clone registers medium-sized (0.01 to 0.1%) by frequency. The read halts 3 residues ahead of the CDR3 end, with the missing end drawn from the germline J gene. The rearrangement links TRBV6-4 to TRBJ2-2, with TRBD2 as a possible D gene (5 bases). The CDR3 has 13 amino acids. Germline CDR1 MRHNA, CDR2 SNTAGT. The germline V and J ends were trimmed by 5 bases and 1 base, with 5 bases remaining between them. CDR3 region: CASSSGNTGELFF. The covered CDR3 bases are TGTGCCAGCAGTAGCGGGAACACCGGGGAG.

A remark on this clone: The read halts 3 residues ahead of the CDR3 end, with the missing end drawn from the germline J gene. The genes are TRBV12-3 or TRBV12-4 and TRBJ2-7; TRBD2 matches at 10 bases. V shed 7 bases and J 4 bases; nucleotides not matched to a gene: 7. The CDR3 totals 14 residues. The CDR3 DNA, read in part, is TGTGCCAGCAACGAAGCGGGAGGGCTATACGAG. This encodes CASNEAGGLYE. The CDR3 in its entirety is CASNEAGGLYEQYF.